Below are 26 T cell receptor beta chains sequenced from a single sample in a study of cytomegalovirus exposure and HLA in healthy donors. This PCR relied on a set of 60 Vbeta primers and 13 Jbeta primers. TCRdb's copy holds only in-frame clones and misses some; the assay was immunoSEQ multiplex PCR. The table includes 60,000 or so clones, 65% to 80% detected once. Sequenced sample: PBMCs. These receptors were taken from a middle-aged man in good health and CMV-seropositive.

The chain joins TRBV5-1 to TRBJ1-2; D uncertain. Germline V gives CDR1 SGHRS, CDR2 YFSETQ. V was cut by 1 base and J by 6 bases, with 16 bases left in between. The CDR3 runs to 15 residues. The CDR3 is CASSLTASAINGYTF. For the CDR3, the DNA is TGCGCCAGCAGCTTGACAGCCTCTGCGATAAATGGCTACACCTTC.

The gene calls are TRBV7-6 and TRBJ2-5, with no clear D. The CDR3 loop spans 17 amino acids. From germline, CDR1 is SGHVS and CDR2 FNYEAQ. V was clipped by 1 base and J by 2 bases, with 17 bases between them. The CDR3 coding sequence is TGTGCCAGCAGCTTAGTCCGACGGAAACTAATACAAGAGACCCAGTACTTC. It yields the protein CASSLVRRKLIQETQYF.

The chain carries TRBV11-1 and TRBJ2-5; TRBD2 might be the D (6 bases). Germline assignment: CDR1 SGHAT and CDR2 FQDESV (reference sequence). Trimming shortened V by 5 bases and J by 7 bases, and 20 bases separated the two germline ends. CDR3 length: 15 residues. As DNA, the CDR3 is TGTGCCAGCAGCCGCCCCCCTCGGGGGTCCAGGACCCAGTACTTC. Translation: CASSRPPRGSRTQYF.

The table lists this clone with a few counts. The CDR3 spells CASSLAGGTSTEAFF. CDR3 coding DNA: TGCGCCAGCAGCTTGGCCGGGGGGACTTCCACTGAAGCTTTCTTT. V gene TRBV5-1 combines with J gene TRBJ1-1; tentative D call: TRBD1 (5 bases). V gave up 0 bases and J gave up 4 bases, with 13 bases separating them. CDR3 length equals 15 residues. The germline V gene has CDR1 SGHRS and CDR2 YFSETQ.

CDR3 DNA sequence: TGTGCCAGCGTCGACAGGAGCCATCAGCCCCAGCATTTT. It translates to CASVDRSHQPQHF. V is TRBV19 and J is TRBJ1-5, with a possible D match to TRBD1 (6 bases). Between the trimmed V and J ends, which lost 9 bases and 5 bases, there was a span of 14 bases. The CDR3 has 13 residues. Per the germline V gene, CDR1 is LNHDA and CDR2 is SQIVND (reference sequence).

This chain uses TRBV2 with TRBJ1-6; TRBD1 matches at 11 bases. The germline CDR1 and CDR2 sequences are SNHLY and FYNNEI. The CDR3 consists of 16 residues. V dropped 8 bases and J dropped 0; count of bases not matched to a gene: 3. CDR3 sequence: CASRDRGFSYNSPLHF. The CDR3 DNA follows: TGTGCCAGCCGGGACAGGGGGTTCTCCTATAATTCACCCCTCCACTTT.

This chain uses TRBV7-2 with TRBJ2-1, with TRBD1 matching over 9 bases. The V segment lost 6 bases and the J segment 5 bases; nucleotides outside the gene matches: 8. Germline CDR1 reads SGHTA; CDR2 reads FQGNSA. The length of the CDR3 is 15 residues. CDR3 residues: CASSPGTGNHNEQFF. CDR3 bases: TGTGCCAGCAGTCCCGGGACAGGGAACCACAATGAGCAGTTCTTC.

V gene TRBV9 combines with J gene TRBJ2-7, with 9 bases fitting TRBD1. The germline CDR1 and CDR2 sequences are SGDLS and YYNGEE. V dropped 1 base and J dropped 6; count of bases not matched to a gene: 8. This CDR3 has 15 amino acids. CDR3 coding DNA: TGTGCCAGCAGCGTACTAGCCGGGACAGGGAGCGAGCAGTACTTC. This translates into CASSVLAGTGSEQYF.

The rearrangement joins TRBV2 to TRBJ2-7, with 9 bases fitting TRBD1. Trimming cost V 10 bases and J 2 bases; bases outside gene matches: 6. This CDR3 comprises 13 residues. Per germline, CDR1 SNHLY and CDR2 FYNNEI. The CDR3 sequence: CAKGQGKTYEQYF. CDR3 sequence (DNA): TGTGCCAAAGGACAGGGGAAAACCTACGAGCAGTACTTC.

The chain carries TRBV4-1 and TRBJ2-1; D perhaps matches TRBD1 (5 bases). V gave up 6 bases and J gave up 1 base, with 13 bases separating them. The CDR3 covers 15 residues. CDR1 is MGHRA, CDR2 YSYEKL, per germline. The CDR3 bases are TGCGCCAGCAGGACAGAGAAAGGGTCCTACAATGAGCAGTTCTTC. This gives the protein CASRTEKGSYNEQFF.

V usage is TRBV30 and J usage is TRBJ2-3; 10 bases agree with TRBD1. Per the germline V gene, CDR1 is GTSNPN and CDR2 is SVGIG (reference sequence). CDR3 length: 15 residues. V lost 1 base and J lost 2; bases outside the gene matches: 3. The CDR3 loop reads CAWSGTGGITDTQYF. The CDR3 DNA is TGTGCCTGGAGTGGGACAGGGGGAATCACAGATACGCAGTATTTT.

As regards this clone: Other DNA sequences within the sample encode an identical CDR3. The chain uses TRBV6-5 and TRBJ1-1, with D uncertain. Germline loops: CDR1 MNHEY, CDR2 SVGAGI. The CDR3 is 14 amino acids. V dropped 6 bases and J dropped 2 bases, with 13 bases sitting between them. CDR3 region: CASRTGGSNTEAFF. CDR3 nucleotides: TGTGCCAGCAGGACGGGAGGTTCCAACACTGAAGCTTTCTTT.

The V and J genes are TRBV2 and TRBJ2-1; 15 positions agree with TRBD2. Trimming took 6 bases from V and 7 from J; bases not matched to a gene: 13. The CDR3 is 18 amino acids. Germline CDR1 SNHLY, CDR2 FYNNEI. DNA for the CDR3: TGTGCCAGCAGCCCGGGACTAGCGGGGGGCCGGCCATTAAATGAGCAGTTCTTC. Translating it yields CASSPGLAGGRPLNEQFF.

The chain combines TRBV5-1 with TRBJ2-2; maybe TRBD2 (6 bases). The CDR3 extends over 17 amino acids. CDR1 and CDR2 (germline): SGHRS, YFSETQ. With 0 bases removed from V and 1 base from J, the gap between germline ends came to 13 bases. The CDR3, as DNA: TGCGCCAGCAGCTTGGGGGGAGGCCTCCTGAACACCGGGGAGCTGTTTTTT. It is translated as CASSLGGGLLNTGELFF.

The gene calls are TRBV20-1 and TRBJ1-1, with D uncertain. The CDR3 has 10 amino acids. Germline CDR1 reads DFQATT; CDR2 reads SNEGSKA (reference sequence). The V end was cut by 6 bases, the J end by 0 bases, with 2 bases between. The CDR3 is CSALNTEAFF. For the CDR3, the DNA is TGCAGTGCCTTGAACACTGAAGCTTTCTTT.

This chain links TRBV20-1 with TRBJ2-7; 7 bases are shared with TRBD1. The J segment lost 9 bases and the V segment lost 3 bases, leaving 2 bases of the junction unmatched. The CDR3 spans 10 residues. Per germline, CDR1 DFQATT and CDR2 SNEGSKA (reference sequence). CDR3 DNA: TGCAGTGCTAGTTACAGGGGGCAGTACTTC. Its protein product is CSASYRGQYF.

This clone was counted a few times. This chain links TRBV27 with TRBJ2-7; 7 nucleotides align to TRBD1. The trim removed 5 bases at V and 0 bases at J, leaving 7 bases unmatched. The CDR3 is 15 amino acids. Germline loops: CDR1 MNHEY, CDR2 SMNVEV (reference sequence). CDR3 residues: CASSHPTGSSYEQYF. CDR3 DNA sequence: TGTGCCAGCAGTCATCCGACAGGGAGCTCCTACGAGCAGTACTTC.

In DNA, the CDR3 is TGTGCCAGCAGTGAAGCGGCCACTGAAGCTTTCTTT. This codes for CASSEAATEAFF. J is TRBJ1-1 and V is TRBV6-1; no firm D call. From germline, CDR1 is MNHNS and CDR2 SASEGT. The CDR3 is made up of 12 amino acids. The germline V and J ends were trimmed by 0 bases and 4 bases, with 3 bases remaining between them.

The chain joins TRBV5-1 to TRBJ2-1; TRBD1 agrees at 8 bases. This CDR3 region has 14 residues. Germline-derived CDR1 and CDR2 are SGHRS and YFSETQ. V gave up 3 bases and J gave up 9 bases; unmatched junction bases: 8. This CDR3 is CASSWGRGQSEQFF. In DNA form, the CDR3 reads TGCGCCAGCAGCTGGGGCAGGGGGCAGAGTGAGCAGTTCTTC.

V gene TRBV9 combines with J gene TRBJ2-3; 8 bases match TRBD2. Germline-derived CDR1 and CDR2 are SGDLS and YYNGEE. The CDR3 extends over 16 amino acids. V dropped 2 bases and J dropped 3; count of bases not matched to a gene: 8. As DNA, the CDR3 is TGTGCCAGCAGCGTGGTAGGCGGGGGGACGACAGATACGCAGTATTTT. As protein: CASSVVGGGTTDTQYF.

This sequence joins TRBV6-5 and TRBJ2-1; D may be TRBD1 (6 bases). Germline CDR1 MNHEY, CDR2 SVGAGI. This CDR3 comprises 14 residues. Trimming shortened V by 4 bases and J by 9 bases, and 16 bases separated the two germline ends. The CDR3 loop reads CASSLGTLGGEQFF. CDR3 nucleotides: TGTGCCAGCAGTTTGGGGACACTTGGCGGTGAGCAGTTCTTC.

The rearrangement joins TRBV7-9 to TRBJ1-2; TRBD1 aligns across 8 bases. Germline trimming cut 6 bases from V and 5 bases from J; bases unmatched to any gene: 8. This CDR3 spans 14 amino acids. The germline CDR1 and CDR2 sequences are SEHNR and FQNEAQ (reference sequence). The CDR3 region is CASSPLGQGYGYTF. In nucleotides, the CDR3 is TGTGCCAGCAGTCCTCTTGGACAGGGTTATGGCTACACCTTC. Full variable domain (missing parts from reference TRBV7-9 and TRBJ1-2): DTGVSQNPRHKITKRGQNVTFRCDPISEHNRLYWYRQTLGQGPEFLTYFQNEAQLEKSRLLSDRFSAERPKGSFSTLEIQRTEQGDSAMYLCASSPLGQGYGYTFGSGTRLTVV.

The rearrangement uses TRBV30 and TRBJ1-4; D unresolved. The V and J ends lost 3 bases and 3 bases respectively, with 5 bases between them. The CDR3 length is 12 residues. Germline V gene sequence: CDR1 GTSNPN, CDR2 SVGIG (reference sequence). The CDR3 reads CAWRRPNEKLFF. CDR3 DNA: TGTGCCTGGAGGAGGCCTAATGAAAAACTGTTTTTT.

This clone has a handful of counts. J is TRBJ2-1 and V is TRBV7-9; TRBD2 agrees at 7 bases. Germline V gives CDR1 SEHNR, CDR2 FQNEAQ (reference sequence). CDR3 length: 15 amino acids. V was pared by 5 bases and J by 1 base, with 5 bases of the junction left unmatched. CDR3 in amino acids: CASSNSGGSYNEQFF. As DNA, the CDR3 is TGTGCCAGCAGCAACTCCGGGGGGTCCTACAATGAGCAGTTCTTC.

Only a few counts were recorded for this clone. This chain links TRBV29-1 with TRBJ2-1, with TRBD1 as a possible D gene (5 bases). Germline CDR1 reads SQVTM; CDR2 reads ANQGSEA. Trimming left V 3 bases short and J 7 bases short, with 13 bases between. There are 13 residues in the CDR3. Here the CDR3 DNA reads TGCAGCGTTGACAAGGGGTCCGGGAATGAGCAGTTCTTC. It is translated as CSVDKGSGNEQFF.

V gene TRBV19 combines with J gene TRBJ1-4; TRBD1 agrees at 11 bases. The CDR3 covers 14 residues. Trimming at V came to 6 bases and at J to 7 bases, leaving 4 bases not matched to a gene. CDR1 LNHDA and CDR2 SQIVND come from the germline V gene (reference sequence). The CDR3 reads CASRGTGGSEKLFF. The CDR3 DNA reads TGTGCCAGTAGAGGGACAGGGGGTTCTGAAAAACTGTTTTTT.